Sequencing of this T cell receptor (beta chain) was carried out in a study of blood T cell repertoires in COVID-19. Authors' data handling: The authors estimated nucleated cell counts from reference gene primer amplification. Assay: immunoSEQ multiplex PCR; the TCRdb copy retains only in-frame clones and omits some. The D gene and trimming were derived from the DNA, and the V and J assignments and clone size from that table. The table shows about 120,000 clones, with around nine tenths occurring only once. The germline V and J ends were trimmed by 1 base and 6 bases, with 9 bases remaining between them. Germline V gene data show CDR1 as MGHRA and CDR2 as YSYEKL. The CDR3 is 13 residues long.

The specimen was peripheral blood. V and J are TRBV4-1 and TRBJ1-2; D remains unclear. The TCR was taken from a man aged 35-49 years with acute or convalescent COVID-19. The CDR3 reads CASSQATGDGYTF. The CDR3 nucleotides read TGCGCCAGCAGCCAAGCTACCGGGGATGGCTACACCTTC.